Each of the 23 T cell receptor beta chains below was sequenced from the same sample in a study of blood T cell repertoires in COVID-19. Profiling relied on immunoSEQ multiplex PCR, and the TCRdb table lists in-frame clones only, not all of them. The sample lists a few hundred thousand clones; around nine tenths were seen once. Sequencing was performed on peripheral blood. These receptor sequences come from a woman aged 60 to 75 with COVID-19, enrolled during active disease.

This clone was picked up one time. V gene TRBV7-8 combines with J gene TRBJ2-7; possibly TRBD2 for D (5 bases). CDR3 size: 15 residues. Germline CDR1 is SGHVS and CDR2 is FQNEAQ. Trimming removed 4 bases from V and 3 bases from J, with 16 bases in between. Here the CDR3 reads CASSSGVGGYYEQYF. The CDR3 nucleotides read TGTGCCAGCAGCTCCGGGGTCGGCGGGTACTACGAGCAGTACTTC.

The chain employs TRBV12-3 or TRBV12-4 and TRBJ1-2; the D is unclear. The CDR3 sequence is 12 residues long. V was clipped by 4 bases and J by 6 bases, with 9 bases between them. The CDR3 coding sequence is TGTGCCAGCAGTTACTCTCCCGATGGCTACACCTTC. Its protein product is CASSYSPDGYTF.

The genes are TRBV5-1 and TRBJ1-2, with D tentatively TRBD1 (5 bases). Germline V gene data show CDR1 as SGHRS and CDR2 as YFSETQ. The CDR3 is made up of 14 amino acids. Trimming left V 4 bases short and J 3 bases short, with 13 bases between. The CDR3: CASSPETDYYGYTF. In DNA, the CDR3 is TGCGCCAGCAGCCCGGAGACAGATTACTATGGCTACACCTTC.

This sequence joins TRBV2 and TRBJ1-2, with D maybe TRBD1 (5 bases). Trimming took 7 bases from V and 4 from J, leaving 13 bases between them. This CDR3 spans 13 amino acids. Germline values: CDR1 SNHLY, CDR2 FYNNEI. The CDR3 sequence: CASTRQSIYGYTF. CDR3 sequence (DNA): TGTGCCAGCACGCGACAGTCCATCTATGGCTACACCTTC.

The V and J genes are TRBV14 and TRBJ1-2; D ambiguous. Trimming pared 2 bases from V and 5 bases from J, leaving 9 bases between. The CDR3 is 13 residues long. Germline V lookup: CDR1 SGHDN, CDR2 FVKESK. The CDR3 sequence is CASSQLITYGYTF. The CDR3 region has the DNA TGTGCCAGCAGCCAATTAATAACATATGGCTACACCTTC.

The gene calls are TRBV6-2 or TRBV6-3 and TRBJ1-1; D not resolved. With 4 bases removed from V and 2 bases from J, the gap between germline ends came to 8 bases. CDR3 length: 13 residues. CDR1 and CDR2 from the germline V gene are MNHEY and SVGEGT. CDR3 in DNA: TGTGCCAGCAGTTCTTTTCTCAACACTGAAGCTTTCTTT. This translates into CASSSFLNTEAFF.

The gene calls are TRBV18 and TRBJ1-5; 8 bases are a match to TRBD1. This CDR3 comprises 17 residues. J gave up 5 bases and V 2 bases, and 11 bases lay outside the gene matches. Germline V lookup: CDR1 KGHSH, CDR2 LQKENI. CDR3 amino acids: CASSPFGQGGNDQPQHF. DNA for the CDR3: TGTGCCAGCTCACCATTCGGACAGGGTGGAAACGATCAGCCCCAGCATTTT.

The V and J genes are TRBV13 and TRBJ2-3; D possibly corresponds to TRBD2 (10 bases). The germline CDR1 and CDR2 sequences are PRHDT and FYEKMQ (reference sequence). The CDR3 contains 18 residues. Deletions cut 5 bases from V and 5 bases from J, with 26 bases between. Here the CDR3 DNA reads TGTGCCAGCAGCCCGACAGGGGGAATAGCGGGGGGCAGAGATACGCAGTATTTT. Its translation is CASSPTGGIAGGRDTQYF.

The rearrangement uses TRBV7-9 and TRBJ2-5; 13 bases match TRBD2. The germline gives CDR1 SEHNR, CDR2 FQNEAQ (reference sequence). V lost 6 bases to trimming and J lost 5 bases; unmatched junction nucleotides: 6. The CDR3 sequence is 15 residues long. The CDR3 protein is CASRRGLAGSETQYF. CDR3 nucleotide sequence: TGTGCCAGCAGAAGGGGACTAGCGGGGTCGGAGACCCAGTACTTC.

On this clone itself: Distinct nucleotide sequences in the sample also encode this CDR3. The CDR3, as DNA: TGCAGTGCTAGACAGGGAGAGACCCAGTACTTC. Translated, it gives CSARQGETQYF. The chain combines TRBV20-1 with TRBJ2-5; tentative D call: TRBD1 (5 bases). This CDR3 has 11 residues. CDR1 and CDR2 from the germline V gene are DFQATT and SNEGSKA (reference sequence). Trimming took 2 bases from V and 4 from J, leaving 5 bases between them.

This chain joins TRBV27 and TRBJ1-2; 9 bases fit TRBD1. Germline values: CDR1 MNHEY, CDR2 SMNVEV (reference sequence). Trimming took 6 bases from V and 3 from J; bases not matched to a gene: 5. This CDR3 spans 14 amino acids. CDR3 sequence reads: CASRGTGQDYGYTF. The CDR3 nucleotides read TGTGCCAGCAGAGGGACAGGGCAAGACTATGGCTACACCTTC.

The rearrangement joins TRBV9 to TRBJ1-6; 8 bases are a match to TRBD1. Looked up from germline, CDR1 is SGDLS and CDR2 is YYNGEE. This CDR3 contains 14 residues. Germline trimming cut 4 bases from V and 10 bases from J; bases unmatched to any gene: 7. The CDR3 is CASSPQGAGSPLHF. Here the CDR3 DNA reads TGTGCCAGCAGCCCCCAGGGGGCAGGGTCACCCCTCCACTTT.

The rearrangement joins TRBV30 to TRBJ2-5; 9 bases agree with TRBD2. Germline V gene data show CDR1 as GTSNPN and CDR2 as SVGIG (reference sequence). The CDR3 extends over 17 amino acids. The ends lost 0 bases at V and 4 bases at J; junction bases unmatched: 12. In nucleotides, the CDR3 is TGTGCCTGGAGTGTATGGTTAGCGGGGGTAGGGAGAGAGACCCAGTACTTC. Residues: CAWSVWLAGVGRETQYF.

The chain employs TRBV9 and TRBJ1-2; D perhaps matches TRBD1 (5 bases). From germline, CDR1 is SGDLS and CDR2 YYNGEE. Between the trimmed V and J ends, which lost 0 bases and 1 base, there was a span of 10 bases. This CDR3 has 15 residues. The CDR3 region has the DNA TGTGCCAGCAGCGTAGCTACGGGGGTTAACTATGGCTACACCTTC. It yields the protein CASSVATGVNYGYTF.

CDR3 loop: CASSPFALGPTNYGYTF. In DNA form, the CDR3 reads TGTGCCAGCTCACCGTTTGCCCTTGGCCCGACTAACTATGGCTACACCTTC. V gene TRBV18 combines with J gene TRBJ1-2; D gene unclear. Trimming shortened V by 3 bases and J by 0 bases, and 17 bases separated the two germline ends. The CDR3 loop spans 17 amino acids. Germline V gene data show CDR1 as KGHSH and CDR2 as LQKENI.

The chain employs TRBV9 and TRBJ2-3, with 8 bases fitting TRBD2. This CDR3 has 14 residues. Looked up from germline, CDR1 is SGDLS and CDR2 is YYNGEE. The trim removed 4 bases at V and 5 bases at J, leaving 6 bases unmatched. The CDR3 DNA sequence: TGTGCCAGCAGCCTCTCCGGGGGGGTAGATACGCAGTATTTT. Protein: CASSLSGGVDTQYF.

The CDR3 loop is CASSLGQGSSYEQYF. As DNA, the CDR3 is TGCGCCAGCAGCTTGGGGCAGGGGAGCTCCTACGAGCAGTACTTC. This chain joins TRBV5-1 and TRBJ2-7; possible D gene TRBD1, 6 bases. The CDR3 totals 15 residues. The V gene lost 0 bases and the J gene lost 0 bases, with 10 bases spanning the gap. Germline CDR1 is SGHRS and CDR2 is YFSETQ.

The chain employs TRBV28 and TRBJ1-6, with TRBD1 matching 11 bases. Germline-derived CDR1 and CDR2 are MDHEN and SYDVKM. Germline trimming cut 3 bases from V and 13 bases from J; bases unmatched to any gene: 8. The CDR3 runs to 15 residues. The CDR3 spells CASSLRGQGVWPLHF. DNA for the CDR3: TGTGCCAGCAGTTTGAGGGGACAGGGGGTTTGGCCCCTCCACTTT.

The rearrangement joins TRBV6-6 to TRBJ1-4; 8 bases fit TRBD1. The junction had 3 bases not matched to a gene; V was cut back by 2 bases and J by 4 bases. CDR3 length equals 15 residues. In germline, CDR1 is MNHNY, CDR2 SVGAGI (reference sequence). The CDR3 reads CASSYTTGGNEKLFF. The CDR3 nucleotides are TGTGCCAGCAGTTACACAACAGGGGGTAATGAAAAACTGTTTTTT.

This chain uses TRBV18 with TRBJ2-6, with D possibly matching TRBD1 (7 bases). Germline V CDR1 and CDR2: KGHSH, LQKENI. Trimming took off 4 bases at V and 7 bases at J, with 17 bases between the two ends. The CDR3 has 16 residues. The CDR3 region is CASSQAGGFGANVLTF. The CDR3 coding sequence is TGTGCCAGCTCACAGGCAGGGGGGTTTGGAGCCAACGTCCTGACTTTC. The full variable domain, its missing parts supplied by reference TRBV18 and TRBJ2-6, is NAGVMQNPRHLVRRRGQEARLRCSPMKGHSHVYWYRQLPEEGLKFMVYLQKENIIDESGMPKERFSAEFPKEGPSILRIQQVVRGDSAAYFCASSQAGGFGANVLTFGAGSRLTVL.

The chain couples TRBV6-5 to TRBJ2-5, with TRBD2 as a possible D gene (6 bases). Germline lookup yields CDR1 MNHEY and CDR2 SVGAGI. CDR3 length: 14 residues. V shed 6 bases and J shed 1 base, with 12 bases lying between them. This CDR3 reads CASSDGGIQETQYF. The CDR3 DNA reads TGTGCCAGCAGCGACGGGGGAATCCAAGAGACCCAGTACTTC.

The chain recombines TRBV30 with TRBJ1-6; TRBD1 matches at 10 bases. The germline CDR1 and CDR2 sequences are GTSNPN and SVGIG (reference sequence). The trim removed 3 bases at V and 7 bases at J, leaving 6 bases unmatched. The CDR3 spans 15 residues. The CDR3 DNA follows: TGTGCCTGGAGGGCCCCGGACAGGGGGAATTCACCCCTCCACTTT. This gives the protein CAWRAPDRGNSPLHF.

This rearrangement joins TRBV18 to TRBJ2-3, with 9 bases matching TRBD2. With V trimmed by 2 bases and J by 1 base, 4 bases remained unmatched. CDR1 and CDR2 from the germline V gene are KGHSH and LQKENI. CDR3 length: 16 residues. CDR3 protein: CASSPSLAGRTDTQYF. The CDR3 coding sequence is TGTGCCAGCTCACCAAGCCTAGCGGGGCGCACAGATACGCAGTATTTT.